This T cell receptor (beta chain) was found in a study of blood T cell repertoires in COVID-19. Study background: Samples came from the United States, Italy and Spain, spanning acute and convalescent COVID-19.

Authors' methods: How many nucleated cells were present was estimated from reference gene primer amplification. Generated by immunoSEQ multiplex PCR, the TCRdb table keeps only in-frame clones and is missing some. The V and J calls and the clone size are those of that table, but D and trimming were determined from the DNA. The repertoire holds tens of thousands of clones, with 75% to 95% as singletons. Sequencing used peripheral blood. This sequence originates from a man aged 80 or over with acute or convalescent COVID-19.

CDR3: CASSHGGRDTEAFF. The CDR3 region has the DNA TGTGCCAGCAGCCATGGGGGGAGGGACACTGAAGCTTTCTTT. The rearrangement links TRBV3-1 (or the pseudogene TRBV3-2) to TRBJ1-1; tentative D call: TRBD1 (5 bases). Between the trimmed V and J ends, which lost 3 bases and 3 bases, there was a span of 11 bases. CDR1 is LGHDT and CDR2 is YNNKEL in the germline V gene (reference sequence). The CDR3 loop spans 14 amino acids.